Listed here are 27 T cell receptor beta chains from one sample, sequenced in a study of cytomegalovirus exposure and HLA in healthy donors. PCR primers comprised 60 Vbeta and 13 Jbeta primers. Generated by immunoSEQ multiplex PCR, the TCRdb table keeps only in-frame clones and is missing some. Its table records around 70,000 clones. The specimen was PBMCs. These receptor sequences come from a female donor in good health and CMV-seropositive.

The chain recombines TRBV6-1 with TRBJ1-1, with 7 bases identical to TRBD1. After removal of 2 bases from V and 5 bases from J, the junction contained 5 bases not matched to a gene. Germline CDR1 is MNHNS and CDR2 is SASEGT. The CDR3 is 14 amino acids. This chain's CDR3 is CASSERQGRTEAFF. In nucleotides, the CDR3 is TGTGCCAGCAGTGAACGACAGGGCCGGACTGAAGCTTTCTTT.

The gene calls are TRBV28 and TRBJ2-2; D is perhaps TRBD2 (6 bases). Germline V gives CDR1 MDHEN, CDR2 SYDVKM. This CDR3 comprises 15 residues. V lost 7 bases to trimming and J lost 4 bases, with 16 bases between them. This CDR3 is CASTRRDFFTGELFF. The CDR3 DNA follows: TGTGCCAGCACCCGGCGGGACTTCTTCACCGGGGAGCTGTTTTTT.

The chain couples TRBV9 to TRBJ2-7; D may be TRBD2 (6 bases). CDR3 length equals 14 residues. V was clipped by 2 bases and J by 3 bases, with 12 bases between them. Germline lookup yields CDR1 SGDLS and CDR2 YYNGEE. In DNA form, the CDR3 reads TGTGCCAGCAGCGTCTCGTCTAGCGACTACGAGCAGTACTTC. Its protein product is CASSVSSSDYEQYF. The whole variable domain, remainder taken from reference TRBV9 and TRBJ2-7, is DSGVTQTPKHLITATGQRVTLRCSPRSGDLSVYWYQQSLDQGLQFLIQYYNGEERAKGNILERFSAQQFPDLHSELNLSSLELGDSALYFCASSVSSSDYEQYFGPGTRLTVT.

The gene calls are TRBV28 and TRBJ2-7, with unresolved D. Germline CDR1 is MDHEN and CDR2 is SYDVKM. The CDR3 length is 14 residues. The V end was cut by 2 bases, the J end by 1 base, with 9 bases between. CDR3 loop: CASSLEDTSYEQYF. CDR3 bases: TGTGCCAGCAGTTTAGAAGACACTTCCTACGAGCAGTACTTC.

The rearrangement joins TRBV5-1 to TRBJ1-2; 9 bases align to TRBD1. The V segment lost 3 bases and the J segment 1 base; nucleotides outside the gene matches: 7. The CDR3 consists of 16 residues. Germline V gene data show CDR1 as SGHRS and CDR2 as YFSETQ. The CDR3 nucleotides read TGCGCCAGCAGCTACTCAAGGGACAGGGATAACTATGGCTACACCTTC. Encoded protein: CASSYSRDRDNYGYTF.

The CDR3 here is CASSQDTRGVGEQFF. The CDR3, as DNA: TGCGCCAGCAGCCAAGATACCAGGGGGGTCGGTGAGCAGTTCTTC. This chain joins TRBV4-3 and TRBJ2-1, with D possibly being TRBD1 (7 bases). With 0 bases removed from V and 9 bases from J, the gap between germline ends came to 15 bases. This CDR3 is built from 15 residues. Germline CDR1 reads LGHNA; CDR2 reads YSLEER.

This chain links TRBV6-1 with TRBJ1-6; no firm D call. Germline V CDR1 and CDR2: MNHNS, SASEGT. V lost 4 bases, J lost 7 bases, and 11 bases lay in between. The CDR3 loop spans 14 amino acids. CDR3 bases: TGTGCCAGCAGTGGGGTAGCTGGGAATTCACCCCTCCACTTT. Protein sequence: CASSGVAGNSPLHF.

The chain recombines TRBV6-1 with TRBJ2-1; D possibly corresponds to TRBD1 (5 bases). The ends were cut back, 4 bases at V and 8 bases at J, with 24 bases in the middle. The length of the CDR3 is 17 residues. Germline CDR1 reads MNHNS; CDR2 reads SASEGT. DNA for the CDR3: TGTGCCAGCAGTGGGGGTCTACAGGCTGCTTCATGGGATGAGCAGTTCTTC. Translated, it gives CASSGGLQAASWDEQFF.

The rearrangement joins TRBV10-3 to TRBJ1-4; the match to TRBD1 covers 11 bases. CDR1 is ENHRY and CDR2 is SYGVKD in the germline V gene. After removal of 6 bases from V and 7 bases from J, the junction contained 4 bases not matched to a gene. This CDR3 is built from 14 residues. The CDR3 DNA is TGTGCCATCAGGGCGGACAGGGGGCCTGAAAAACTGTTTTTT. It yields the protein CAIRADRGPEKLFF.

The chain recombines TRBV19 with TRBJ2-1; perhaps TRBD2 as D (6 bases). The germline CDR1 and CDR2 sequences are LNHDA and SQIVND (reference sequence). The CDR3 is 17 amino acids. Trimming took off 5 bases at V and 0 bases at J, with 17 bases between the two ends. In DNA, the CDR3 is TGTGCCAGTAGTCGACCATTCAGGGAGGACTCCTACAATGAGCAGTTCTTC. This sequence encodes CASSRPFREDSYNEQFF.

The chain joins TRBV6-5 to TRBJ2-2; 8 positions match TRBD2. J lost 6 bases, V lost 2 bases, and 8 bases had no gene match. This CDR3 has 16 residues. Germline V gene data show CDR1 as MNHEY and CDR2 as SVGAGI. The CDR3 DNA sequence: TGTGCCAGCAGTTACCTTGGGACTAGTGGTGCCGGGGAGCTGTTTTTT. It is translated as CASSYLGTSGAGELFF.

The rearrangement uses TRBV6-4 and TRBJ2-3, with 7 positions matching TRBD2. CDR1 is MRHNA, CDR2 SNTAGT, per germline. This CDR3 has 15 residues. After removal of 3 bases from V and 3 bases from J, the junction contained 6 bases not matched to a gene. The chain's CDR3 is CASSEGRAGTDTQYF. The CDR3 region has the DNA TGTGCCAGCAGTGAAGGGAGAGCGGGAACAGATACGCAGTATTTT.

The chain recombines TRBV2 with TRBJ1-3; TRBD1 matches at 8 bases. V dropped 2 bases and J dropped 0; count of bases not matched to a gene: 0. The CDR3 is 15 amino acids. Germline CDR1 and CDR2: SNHLY and FYNNEI. The CDR3 DNA follows: TGTGCCAGCAGTGAAACAGGGGGCTCTGGAAACACCATATATTTT. It encodes CASSETGGSGNTIYF.

The genes are TRBV9 and TRBJ1-1, with 7 bases identical to TRBD1. Unmatched junction bases numbered 1, after V lost 2 bases and J lost 0 bases. The CDR3 loop spans 14 amino acids. Germline assignment: CDR1 SGDLS and CDR2 YYNGEE. CDR3 sequence reads: CASSVTGMNTEAFF. The DNA of the CDR3 is TGTGCCAGCAGCGTGACAGGGATGAACACTGAAGCTTTCTTT.

The chain links TRBV30 to TRBJ2-7; 9 nucleotides line up with TRBD1. The ends lost 4 bases at V and 2 bases at J; junction bases unmatched: 6. The CDR3 is made up of 14 amino acids. Germline loops: CDR1 GTSNPN, CDR2 SVGIG (reference sequence). CDR3 in amino acids: CAWTTGGMTYEQYF. As DNA, the CDR3 is TGTGCCTGGACAACAGGGGGCATGACCTACGAGCAGTACTTC.

This chain connects TRBV29-1 to TRBJ1-2; a possible D gene is TRBD1 (6 bases). The V end was cut by 1 base, the J end by 5 bases, with 20 bases between. Germline loops: CDR1 SQVTM, CDR2 ANQGSEA. There are 16 residues in the CDR3. This CDR3 is CSVEVFGTSSDYGYTF. As DNA, the CDR3 is TGCAGCGTTGAAGTTTTCGGGACATCCTCGGATTATGGCTACACCTTC. Complete variable domain (other parts from reference TRBV29-1 and TRBJ1-2): SAVISQKPSRDICQRGTSLTIQCQVDSQVTMMFWYRQQPGQSLTLIATANQGSEATYESGFVIDKFPISRPNLTFSTLTVSNMSPEDSSIYLCSVEVFGTSSDYGYTFGSGTRLTVV.

The chain couples TRBV4-1 to TRBJ1-5; 9 bases agree with TRBD1. Germline V gene data show CDR1 as MGHRA and CDR2 as YSYEKL. The CDR3 runs to 17 residues. Trimming took 3 bases from V and 4 from J; bases not matched to a gene: 10. The CDR3 loop is CASSQIPTGGGNQPQHF. In nucleotides, the CDR3 is TGCGCCAGCAGCCAGATACCGACAGGGGGGGGGAATCAGCCCCAGCATTTT.

The chain uses TRBV5-6 and TRBJ2-5, with D perhaps TRBD1 (6 bases). Per the germline V gene, CDR1 is SGHDT and CDR2 is YYEEEE. Trimming left V 4 bases short and J 5 bases short, with 15 bases between. The CDR3 has 14 residues. CDR3 amino acids: CASSISPDSETQYF. The CDR3 DNA follows: TGTGCCAGCAGCATTTCCCCGGACAGCGAGACCCAGTACTTC.

V is TRBV5-5 and J is TRBJ1-2; 8 nucleotides match TRBD1. This CDR3 is 16 amino acids long. Looked up from germline, CDR1 is SGHKS and CDR2 is YYEKEE (reference sequence). V shed 4 bases, J shed 3 bases, and the junction held 11 bases outside the gene matches. In DNA form, the CDR3 reads TGTGCCAGCAGCCCTAAAATCGGACAGGGATACTATGGCTACACCTTC. This sequence encodes CASSPKIGQGYYGYTF.

This chain links TRBV6-1 with TRBJ2-7; D may be TRBD1 (6 bases). The CDR3 runs to 14 residues. Germline CDR1 is MNHNS and CDR2 is SASEGT. Deletions cut 6 bases from V and 3 bases from J, with 15 bases between. The CDR3 bases are TGTGCCAGCAGGAACAGGGTTTGGGACTACGAGCAGTACTTC. Translation gives CASRNRVWDYEQYF.

This chain joins TRBV7-3 and TRBJ2-3; TRBD2 is a possible D gene (5 bases). The CDR3 runs to 14 residues. The V and J ends lost 6 bases and 4 bases respectively, with 14 bases between them. The germline V gene encodes CDR1 SGHTA and CDR2 FQGTGA. CDR3 region: CASRDSVASDTQYF. The CDR3 nucleotides are TGTGCCAGCAGGGACTCGGTCGCCTCAGATACGCAGTATTTT.

V and J are TRBV7-8 and TRBJ2-7; 10 positions agree with TRBD1. The CDR3 consists of 14 residues. J was trimmed by 3 bases and V by 6 bases; bases with no gene match: 5. Per the germline V gene, CDR1 is SGHVS and CDR2 is FQNEAQ. CDR3 sequence: CASRPRDRGYEQYF. In nucleotides, the CDR3 is TGTGCCAGCAGACCCCGGGACAGGGGCTACGAGCAGTACTTC. The full variable domain, with the rest looked up from reference TRBV7-8 and TRBJ2-7, is GAGVSQSPRYKVAKRGQDVALRCDPISGHVSLFWYQQALGQGPEFLTYFQNEAQLDKSGLPSDRFFAERPEGSVSTLKIQRTQQEDSAVYLCASRPRDRGYEQYFGPGTRLTVT.

The V gene is TRBV7-9, the J gene TRBJ1-2; D perhaps matches TRBD1 (6 bases). Germline assignment: CDR1 SEHNR and CDR2 FQNEAQ (reference sequence). V lost 5 bases, J lost 6 bases, and 22 bases lay in between. The CDR3 spans 16 residues. This CDR3 reads CASSPRGGEGGDGYTF. DNA of the CDR3: TGTGCCAGCAGCCCAAGGGGAGGGGAGGGGGGAGATGGCTACACCTTC. Combining the CDR3 with reference TRBV7-9 and TRBJ1-2 gives the whole variable domain DTGVSQNPRHKITKRGQNVTFRCDPISEHNRLYWYRQTLGQGPEFLTYFQNEAQLEKSRLLSDRFSAERPKGSFSTLEIQRTEQGDSAMYLCASSPRGGEGGDGYTFGSGTRLTVV.

V gene TRBV2 combines with J gene TRBJ1-6, with TRBD1 matching 12 bases. Trimming removed 5 bases from V and 9 bases from J; junction bases left unmatched: 5. The CDR3 length is 15 residues. CDR1 is SNHLY and CDR2 is FYNNEI in the germline V gene. CDR3 DNA sequence: TGTGCCAGCAGTCCGGGACAGGGGGCAGGTTCACCCCTCCACTTT. This gives the protein CASSPGQGAGSPLHF.

V and J are TRBV9 and TRBJ1-2; 9 bases agree with TRBD1. V lost 0 bases, J lost 8 bases, and 8 bases stayed unmatched. The CDR3 covers 15 residues. Germline V gene sequence: CDR1 SGDLS, CDR2 YYNGEE. The DNA for the CDR3 is TGTGCCAGCAGCGTAGAACAGGGGGCAGATGGGGGCTACACCTTC. This translates into CASSVEQGADGGYTF.

This rearrangement joins TRBV6-5 to TRBJ1-1, with a weak D call TRBD1 (6 bases). CDR3 length equals 13 residues. V lost 5 bases to trimming and J lost 2 bases, with 9 bases between them. Looked up from germline, CDR1 is MNHEY and CDR2 is SVGAGI. The CDR3, as DNA: TGTGCCAGCAGTACACAGGGAAACACTGAAGCTTTCTTT. It translates to CASSTQGNTEAFF.

The gene calls are TRBV30 and TRBJ1-5, with 7 bases fitting TRBD1. The CDR3 has 13 amino acids. With V trimmed by 4 bases and J by 7 bases, 7 bases remained unmatched. Germline CDR1 reads GTSNPN; CDR2 reads SVGIG (reference sequence). The CDR3 region is CAWNTGAGQPQHF. The CDR3 coding sequence is TGTGCCTGGAATACAGGGGCGGGACAGCCCCAGCATTTT.